A single sample is the source of the 32 T cell receptor beta chains below, sequenced in a study of blood T cells in healthy people across ages. Sample-barcoded 5' priming and a J-beta primer mix drove a second PCR of about 7 to 11 cycles. Each CDR3 protein gets one entry after TCRdb re-called the 5' RACE reads with MiXCR. The table lists roughly 500,000 distinct CDR3 sequences, approximately 27% of them singletons. Sequencing was performed on blood. These TCRs come from a woman in her 70s in good health.

This chain connects TRBV12-3 or TRBV12-4 to TRBJ1-1, with 7 positions matching TRBD1. The CDR3 sequence is 13 residues long. After removal of 11 bases from V and 1 base from J, the junction contained 7 bases not matched to a gene. The CDR3 region has the DNA TGTGCCTCCTCCCCAGGGGGGAACACTGAAGCTTTCTTT. This encodes CASSPGGNTEAFF.

The chain has TRBV11-3 and TRBJ1-1; possibly TRBD1 for D (6 bases). The CDR3 is made up of 13 amino acids. V lost 6 bases and J 5 bases, leaving 13 bases between the germline ends. Looked up from germline, CDR1 is SGHNT and CDR2 is YENEEA. DNA for the CDR3: TGTGCCAGCAGGGGGAGGGGGGGAACTGAAGCTTTCTTT. Protein: CASRGRGGTEAFF.

This clonotype was recorded a few times. The rearrangement uses TRBV5-1 and TRBJ2-1; D may be TRBD2 (6 bases). The CDR3 is 13 amino acids. V shed 4 bases and J shed 4 bases, with 9 bases lying between them. CDR1 is SGHRS and CDR2 is YFSETQ in the germline V gene. The CDR3 reads CASSMGLYNEQFF. CDR3 nucleotide sequence: TGCGCCAGCAGCATGGGACTGTACAATGAGCAGTTCTTC.

This clonotype was detected only a few times. The chain couples TRBV7-2 to TRBJ2-3; 14 bases line up with TRBD2. This CDR3 has 16 amino acids. J was trimmed by 5 bases and V by 4 bases; bases with no gene match: 5. Germline V gene lookup returns CDR1 SGHTA and CDR2 FQGNSA. CDR3 in DNA: TGTGCCAGCAGCTCCGGACTAGCGGGGGGTGGAGATACGCAGTATTTT. It encodes CASSSGLAGGGDTQYF.

The J gene is TRBJ2-2, the V gene TRBV7-9; 7 bases line up with TRBD1. Germline V gene sequence: CDR1 SEHNR, CDR2 FQNEAQ (reference sequence). V lost 5 bases to trimming and J lost 1 base; unmatched junction nucleotides: 1. The CDR3 totals 14 residues. The CDR3 reads CASSRGLNTGELFF. The CDR3, as DNA: TGTGCCAGCAGCAGGGGGCTGAACACCGGGGAGCTGTTTTTT.

This clonotype was recorded many times. The chain employs TRBV5-1 and TRBJ2-7; the D gene is possibly TRBD1 (6 bases). The closer fit of TRBJ2-1 to the DNA end suggests the J call may be wrong. This CDR3 is built from 12 residues. In germline, CDR1 is SGHRS, CDR2 YFSETQ. The CDR3 spells CASSLNRDEQFF. The CDR3 nucleotides read TGCGCCAGCAGCTTGAACAGGGATGAGCAGTTCTTC.

The chain has TRBV11-2 and TRBJ1-1; TRBD1 matches 10 bases. The trim removed 1 base at V and 3 bases at J, leaving 8 bases unmatched. CDR1 and CDR2 (germline): SGHAT, FQNNGV. The CDR3 consists of 17 residues. The CDR3 is CASSLGRDRGRYTEAFF. The CDR3 DNA sequence: TGTGCCAGCAGCTTAGGCCGGGACAGGGGCCGATACACTGAAGCTTTCTTT.

J is TRBJ1-1 and V is TRBV5-1; 7 positions agree with TRBD1. J gave up 2 bases and V 7 bases, and 8 bases lay outside the gene matches. Germline values: CDR1 SGHRS, CDR2 YFSETQ. This CDR3 spans 14 amino acids. The DNA for the CDR3 is TGCGCCAGCGGACGGGACAGCGATAACACTGAAGCTTTCTTT. Encoded protein: CASGRDSDNTEAFF.

In its sample, this clonotype was seen many times. The rearrangement uses TRBV6-2 or TRBV6-3 and TRBJ1-2, with D unresolved. The CDR3 runs 13 residues. The V end was cut by 6 bases, the J end by 4 bases, with 12 bases between. Germline V lookup: CDR1 MNHEY, CDR2 SVGEGT. The CDR3 loop reads CASRGGSVYGYTF. As DNA, the CDR3 is TGTGCCAGCAGAGGCGGGTCAGTCTATGGCTACACCTTC.

The chain employs TRBV3-1 and TRBJ2-7, with D perhaps TRBD1 (6 bases). The CDR3 extends over 15 amino acids. Germline V gene lookup returns CDR1 LGHDT and CDR2 YNNKEL (reference sequence). The germline V and J ends were trimmed by 1 base and 3 bases, with 13 bases remaining between them. The CDR3 nucleotides read TGTGCCAGCAGCCAAGGACAGGTCCCAGTCTACGAGCAGTACTTC. This sequence encodes CASSQGQVPVYEQYF.

The chain joins TRBV6-2 or TRBV6-3 to TRBJ2-5; tentatively, D is TRBD2 (6 bases). The assigned J gene may be wrong: the sequence end matches TRBJ2-7 better. The CDR3 sequence is 14 residues long. Germline CDR1 reads MNHEY; CDR2 reads SVGEGT. CDR3 in amino acids: CASSYRTISGEQYF. Here the CDR3 DNA reads TGTGCCAGCAGTTACCGGACTATCTCCGGCGAGCAGTACTTC.

This rearrangement joins TRBV7-2 to TRBJ1-2; D perhaps matches TRBD1 (5 bases). The germline V gene encodes CDR1 SGHTA and CDR2 FQGNSA. Trimming stripped 1 base from V and 3 bases from J, with 12 bases between. This CDR3 is 15 amino acids long. CDR3 sequence: CASSLGSDRHYGYTF. CDR3 coding DNA: TGTGCCAGCAGCTTAGGGAGTGACAGACACTATGGCTACACCTTC.

This clonotype came up a few times. The chain recombines TRBV5-4 with TRBJ2-5; TRBD1 agrees at 7 bases. This CDR3 has 14 amino acids. Losses at the gene ends were 4 bases for V and 2 bases for J; bases not matched to a gene: 5. Germline CDR1 and CDR2: SGHNT and YYREEE (reference sequence). The CDR3 DNA is TGTGCCAGCAGCCACGGGACAGCGCAAGAGACCCAGTACTTC. Translation gives CASSHGTAQETQYF.

V usage is TRBV6-6 and J usage is TRBJ1-1; maybe TRBD1 (6 bases). Trimming cost V 2 bases and J 4 bases, with 8 bases left between them. Germline V gene lookup returns CDR1 MNHNY and CDR2 SVGAGI (reference sequence). CDR3 length equals 13 residues. CDR3 coding DNA: TGTGCCAGCAGTTACGGGGGGGCCACTGAAGCTTTCTTT. Its translation: CASSYGGATEAFF.

J is TRBJ2-7 and V is TRBV5-1; TRBD1 or TRBD2 may be the D gene (5 bases each). The CDR3 is 13 amino acids. V shed 4 bases and J shed 3 bases, with 11 bases lying between them. Germline loops: CDR1 SGHRS, CDR2 YFSETQ. The CDR3 here is CASSQGRNYEQYF. In nucleotides, the CDR3 is TGCGCCAGCAGCCAGGGACGGAACTACGAGCAGTACTTC.

This clonotype was picked up a small number of times. The chain recombines TRBV12-3 or TRBV12-4 with TRBJ1-1; TRBD1 might be the D (5 bases). This CDR3 is built from 14 residues. With 6 bases removed from V and 0 bases from J, the gap between germline ends came to 11 bases. This chain's CDR3 is CASRRRGMNTEAFF. In DNA, the CDR3 is TGTGCCAGCAGGAGGAGGGGTATGAACACTGAAGCTTTCTTT.

J is TRBJ2-1 and V is TRBV4-1; D perhaps matches TRBD1 (7 bases). The CDR3 extends over 16 amino acids. Trimming stripped 1 base from V and 7 bases from J, with 17 bases between. The V gene's germline CDR1 is MGHRA and CDR2 YSYEKL. CDR3 coding DNA: TGCGCCAGCAGCCAAGCGTCGGCAGGGGGGCGGAATGAGCAGTTCTTC. This encodes CASSQASAGGRNEQFF.

This clonotype occurred a few times. The rearrangement uses TRBV5-1 and TRBJ2-3, with D tentatively TRBD1 (6 bases). Germline-derived CDR1 and CDR2 are SGHRS and YFSETQ. Trimming stripped 4 bases from V and 3 bases from J, with 9 bases between. The length of the CDR3 is 13 residues. The CDR3 sequence: CASSIQGTDTQYF. The CDR3 DNA follows: TGCGCCAGCAGCATTCAGGGGACAGATACGCAGTATTTT.

CDR3 nucleotides: TGTGCCAGCAGTGACTCCTGGGGGTCTGAAGCTTTCTTT. It yields the protein CASSDSWGSEAFF. J is TRBJ1-1 and V is TRBV6-4; tentatively, D is TRBD1 (5 bases). V was trimmed by 0 bases and J by 6 bases, leaving 8 bases between them. Germline CDR1 is MRHNA and CDR2 is SNTAGT. The CDR3 is 13 residues long.

V is TRBV3-1 and J is TRBJ1-2, with 10 bases matching TRBD1. This CDR3 contains 15 residues. Germline assignment: CDR1 LGHDT and CDR2 YNNKEL (reference sequence). Unmatched junction bases numbered 6, after V lost 4 bases and J lost 4 bases. CDR3 DNA sequence: TGTGCCAGCAGCCCCAGGACAGGGGGAGGCTATGGCTACACCTTC. Its translation: CASSPRTGGGYGYTF. Looking up the rest from reference TRBV3-1 and TRBJ1-2 gives the full variable domain: DTAVSQTPKYLVTQMGNDKSIKCEQNLGHDTMYWYKQDSKKFLKIMFSYNNKELIINETVPNRFSPKSPDKAHLNLHINSLELGDSAVYFCASSPRTGGGYGYTFGSGTRLTVV.

This clonotype was detected a few times. V and J are TRBV20-1 and TRBJ1-4; 9 bases match TRBD1. The CDR3 runs to 15 residues. Germline V CDR1 and CDR2: DFQATT, SNEGSKA (reference sequence). Trimming took 3 bases from V and 4 from J; bases not matched to a gene: 6. CDR3 in DNA: TGCAGTGCTAGTGGACAGGGGAACGATAATGAAAAACTGTTTTTT. Translation: CSASGQGNDNEKLFF.

This clonotype was counted between two and nine times. This rearrangement joins TRBV20-1 to TRBJ1-6, with D maybe TRBD1 (6 bases). Germline CDR1 DFQATT, CDR2 SNEGSKA (reference sequence). Trimming took 2 bases from V and 14 from J, leaving 13 bases between them. This CDR3 has 12 amino acids. The chain's CDR3 is CSARRTAFALHF. CDR3 in DNA: TGCAGTGCTAGACGGACAGCTTTTGCCCTCCACTTT.

V and J are TRBV7-8 and TRBJ2-7; D remains ambiguous. This CDR3 region has 14 residues. Germline CDR1 and CDR2: SGHVS and FQNEAQ. V gave up 5 bases and J gave up 2 bases, with 13 bases separating them. DNA of the CDR3: TGTGCCAGCAGCCTCCAGGCAGGACCCTACGAGCAGTACTTC. It specifies CASSLQAGPYEQYF. The entire variable domain, with the rest obtained from reference TRBV7-8 and TRBJ2-7, is as follows: GAGVSQSPRYKVAKRGQDVALRCDPISGHVSLFWYQQALGQGPEFLTYFQNEAQLDKSGLPSDRFFAERPEGSVSTLKIQRTQQEDSAVYLCASSLQAGPYEQYFGPGTRLTVT.

This clonotype was found a few times. The chain employs TRBV12-3 or TRBV12-4 and TRBJ2-3, with D hard to call. The CDR3 is 16 amino acids. The V end lost 7 bases, the J end lost 6 bases, and 23 bases lay between the germline ends. The CDR3 coding sequence is TGTGCCAGCAACCTTCAATCCCGCGCCCTGTTGGATACGCAGTATTTT. This translates into CASNLQSRALLDTQYF.

This clonotype has at least ten counts. This chain joins TRBV7-2 and TRBJ2-5; D unclear. Trimming took off 5 bases at V and 4 bases at J, with 11 bases between the two ends. Germline CDR1 is SGHTA and CDR2 is FQGNSA. The CDR3 totals 13 residues. CDR3 sequence (DNA): TGTGCCAGCAGCCTAGTATATCGAGAGACCCAGTACTTC. Its translation is CASSLVYRETQYF.

This clonotype showed up many times. The V call is TRBV20-1, the J call TRBJ2-5; TRBD2 aligns across 14 bases. Looked up from germline, CDR1 is DFQATT and CDR2 is SNEGSKA (reference sequence). J gave up 1 base and V 6 bases, and 7 bases lay outside the gene matches. The CDR3 length is 16 residues. For the CDR3, the DNA is TGCAGTGCGGACGGGACTAGCGGGGGACCCCAAGAGACCCAGTACTTC. It encodes CSADGTSGGPQETQYF.

This clonotype was observed a handful of times. This chain uses TRBV28 with TRBJ1-4, with 7 bases that match TRBD1. Per the germline V gene, CDR1 is MDHEN and CDR2 is SYDVKM. The CDR3 extends over 16 amino acids. Unmatched junction bases numbered 7, after V lost 6 bases and J lost 0 bases. CDR3 nucleotide sequence: TGTGCCAGCAGCCCTGGACAGGCGGCAACTAATGAAAAACTGTTTTTT. As protein: CASSPGQAATNEKLFF.

This clonotype appeared a few times. The chain employs TRBV5-1 and TRBJ2-7; D remains unclear. The CDR3 sequence is 13 residues long. Trimming took 1 base from V and 6 from J, leaving 11 bases between them. Per germline, CDR1 SGHRS and CDR2 YFSETQ. CDR3: CASSLIGLREQYF. Written as DNA, the CDR3 is TGCGCCAGCAGCTTGATCGGGTTACGCGAGCAGTACTTC.

This clonotype was seen more than once but under ten times. The rearrangement uses TRBV24-1 and TRBJ1-2; D is unclear. CDR1 KGHDR and CDR2 SFDVKD come from the germline V gene. The CDR3 consists of 13 residues. The V end lost 5 bases, the J end lost 2 bases, and 8 bases lay between the germline ends. The CDR3 loop is CATSAPGNYGYTF. The CDR3 DNA reads TGTGCCACCAGTGCCCCGGGGAACTATGGCTACACCTTC.

The rearrangement uses TRBV10-3 and TRBJ1-1; 8 bases are shared with TRBD1. The germline V gene has CDR1 ENHRY and CDR2 SYGVKD. CDR3 size: 14 residues. The J segment lost 5 bases and the V segment lost 4 bases, leaving 6 bases of the junction unmatched. The CDR3 loop reads CAISVQGAETEAFF. CDR3 coding DNA: TGTGCCATCAGTGTTCAGGGGGCGGAAACTGAAGCTTTCTTT.

This clonotype was counted between two and nine times. The chain has TRBV12-3 or TRBV12-4 and TRBJ2-7, with 8 bases lining up with TRBD2. The CDR3 has 15 amino acids. The J segment lost 1 base and the V segment lost 1 base, leaving 3 bases of the junction unmatched. CDR3 protein: CASSLESGGSYEQYF. CDR3 DNA sequence: TGTGCCAGCAGTTTAGAGAGCGGGGGTTCCTACGAGCAGTACTTC.

As concerns this clonotype: The junction and the germline gene differ at one end; a read error may be behind it. V usage is TRBV4-3 and J usage is TRBJ1-1; D perhaps matches TRBD1 (5 bases). Germline-derived CDR1 and CDR2 are LGHNA and YSLEER. The CDR3 contains 13 residues. This CDR3 is CASGQAGGAEAFF. The CDR3 nucleotides are TGCGCCAGCGGCCAGGCGGGAGGGGCTGAAGCTTTCTTT.